The T cell receptor (beta chain) described here comes from a study of CD8+ T cells in alopecia areata. As for the study in general: Severity scores in treated patients reflected the percentage of scalp affected. Points from the study as a whole: Tofacitinib yielded significantly lower scalp clonality and fewer expanded CD8+ clones among the top 100.

Following RNA extraction, reverse transcription yielded cDNA that acted as the sequencing template. Sequencing used immunoSEQ multiplex PCR; TCRdb keeps in-frame clones, though not all of them. The sample shows over 85,000 clones, about two thirds of them seen only once. Germline CDR1 MGHRA, CDR2 YSYEKL. The CDR3 extends over 15 amino acids. Trimming pared 4 bases from V and 3 bases from J, leaving 15 bases between. As to treatment: oral pan-JAK inhibitor, 5-10 mg twice daily. PBMCs, the starting material, were the source of sorted CD4+ and CD8+ T cells. On this clone: The target antigen is unknown.

The V and J genes are TRBV4-1 and TRBJ1-1, with D perhaps matching TRBD1 (5 bases). Sequencing was performed on CD8+ T cells sorted from blood, taken at week 44, from a patient treated with tofacitinib. This TCR was recovered from a human donor with alopecia areata. CDR3 amino acids: CASSPPGGGDTEAFF. The DNA for the CDR3 is TGCGCCAGCAGCCCCCCTGGGGGAGGGGACACTGAAGCTTTCTTT.